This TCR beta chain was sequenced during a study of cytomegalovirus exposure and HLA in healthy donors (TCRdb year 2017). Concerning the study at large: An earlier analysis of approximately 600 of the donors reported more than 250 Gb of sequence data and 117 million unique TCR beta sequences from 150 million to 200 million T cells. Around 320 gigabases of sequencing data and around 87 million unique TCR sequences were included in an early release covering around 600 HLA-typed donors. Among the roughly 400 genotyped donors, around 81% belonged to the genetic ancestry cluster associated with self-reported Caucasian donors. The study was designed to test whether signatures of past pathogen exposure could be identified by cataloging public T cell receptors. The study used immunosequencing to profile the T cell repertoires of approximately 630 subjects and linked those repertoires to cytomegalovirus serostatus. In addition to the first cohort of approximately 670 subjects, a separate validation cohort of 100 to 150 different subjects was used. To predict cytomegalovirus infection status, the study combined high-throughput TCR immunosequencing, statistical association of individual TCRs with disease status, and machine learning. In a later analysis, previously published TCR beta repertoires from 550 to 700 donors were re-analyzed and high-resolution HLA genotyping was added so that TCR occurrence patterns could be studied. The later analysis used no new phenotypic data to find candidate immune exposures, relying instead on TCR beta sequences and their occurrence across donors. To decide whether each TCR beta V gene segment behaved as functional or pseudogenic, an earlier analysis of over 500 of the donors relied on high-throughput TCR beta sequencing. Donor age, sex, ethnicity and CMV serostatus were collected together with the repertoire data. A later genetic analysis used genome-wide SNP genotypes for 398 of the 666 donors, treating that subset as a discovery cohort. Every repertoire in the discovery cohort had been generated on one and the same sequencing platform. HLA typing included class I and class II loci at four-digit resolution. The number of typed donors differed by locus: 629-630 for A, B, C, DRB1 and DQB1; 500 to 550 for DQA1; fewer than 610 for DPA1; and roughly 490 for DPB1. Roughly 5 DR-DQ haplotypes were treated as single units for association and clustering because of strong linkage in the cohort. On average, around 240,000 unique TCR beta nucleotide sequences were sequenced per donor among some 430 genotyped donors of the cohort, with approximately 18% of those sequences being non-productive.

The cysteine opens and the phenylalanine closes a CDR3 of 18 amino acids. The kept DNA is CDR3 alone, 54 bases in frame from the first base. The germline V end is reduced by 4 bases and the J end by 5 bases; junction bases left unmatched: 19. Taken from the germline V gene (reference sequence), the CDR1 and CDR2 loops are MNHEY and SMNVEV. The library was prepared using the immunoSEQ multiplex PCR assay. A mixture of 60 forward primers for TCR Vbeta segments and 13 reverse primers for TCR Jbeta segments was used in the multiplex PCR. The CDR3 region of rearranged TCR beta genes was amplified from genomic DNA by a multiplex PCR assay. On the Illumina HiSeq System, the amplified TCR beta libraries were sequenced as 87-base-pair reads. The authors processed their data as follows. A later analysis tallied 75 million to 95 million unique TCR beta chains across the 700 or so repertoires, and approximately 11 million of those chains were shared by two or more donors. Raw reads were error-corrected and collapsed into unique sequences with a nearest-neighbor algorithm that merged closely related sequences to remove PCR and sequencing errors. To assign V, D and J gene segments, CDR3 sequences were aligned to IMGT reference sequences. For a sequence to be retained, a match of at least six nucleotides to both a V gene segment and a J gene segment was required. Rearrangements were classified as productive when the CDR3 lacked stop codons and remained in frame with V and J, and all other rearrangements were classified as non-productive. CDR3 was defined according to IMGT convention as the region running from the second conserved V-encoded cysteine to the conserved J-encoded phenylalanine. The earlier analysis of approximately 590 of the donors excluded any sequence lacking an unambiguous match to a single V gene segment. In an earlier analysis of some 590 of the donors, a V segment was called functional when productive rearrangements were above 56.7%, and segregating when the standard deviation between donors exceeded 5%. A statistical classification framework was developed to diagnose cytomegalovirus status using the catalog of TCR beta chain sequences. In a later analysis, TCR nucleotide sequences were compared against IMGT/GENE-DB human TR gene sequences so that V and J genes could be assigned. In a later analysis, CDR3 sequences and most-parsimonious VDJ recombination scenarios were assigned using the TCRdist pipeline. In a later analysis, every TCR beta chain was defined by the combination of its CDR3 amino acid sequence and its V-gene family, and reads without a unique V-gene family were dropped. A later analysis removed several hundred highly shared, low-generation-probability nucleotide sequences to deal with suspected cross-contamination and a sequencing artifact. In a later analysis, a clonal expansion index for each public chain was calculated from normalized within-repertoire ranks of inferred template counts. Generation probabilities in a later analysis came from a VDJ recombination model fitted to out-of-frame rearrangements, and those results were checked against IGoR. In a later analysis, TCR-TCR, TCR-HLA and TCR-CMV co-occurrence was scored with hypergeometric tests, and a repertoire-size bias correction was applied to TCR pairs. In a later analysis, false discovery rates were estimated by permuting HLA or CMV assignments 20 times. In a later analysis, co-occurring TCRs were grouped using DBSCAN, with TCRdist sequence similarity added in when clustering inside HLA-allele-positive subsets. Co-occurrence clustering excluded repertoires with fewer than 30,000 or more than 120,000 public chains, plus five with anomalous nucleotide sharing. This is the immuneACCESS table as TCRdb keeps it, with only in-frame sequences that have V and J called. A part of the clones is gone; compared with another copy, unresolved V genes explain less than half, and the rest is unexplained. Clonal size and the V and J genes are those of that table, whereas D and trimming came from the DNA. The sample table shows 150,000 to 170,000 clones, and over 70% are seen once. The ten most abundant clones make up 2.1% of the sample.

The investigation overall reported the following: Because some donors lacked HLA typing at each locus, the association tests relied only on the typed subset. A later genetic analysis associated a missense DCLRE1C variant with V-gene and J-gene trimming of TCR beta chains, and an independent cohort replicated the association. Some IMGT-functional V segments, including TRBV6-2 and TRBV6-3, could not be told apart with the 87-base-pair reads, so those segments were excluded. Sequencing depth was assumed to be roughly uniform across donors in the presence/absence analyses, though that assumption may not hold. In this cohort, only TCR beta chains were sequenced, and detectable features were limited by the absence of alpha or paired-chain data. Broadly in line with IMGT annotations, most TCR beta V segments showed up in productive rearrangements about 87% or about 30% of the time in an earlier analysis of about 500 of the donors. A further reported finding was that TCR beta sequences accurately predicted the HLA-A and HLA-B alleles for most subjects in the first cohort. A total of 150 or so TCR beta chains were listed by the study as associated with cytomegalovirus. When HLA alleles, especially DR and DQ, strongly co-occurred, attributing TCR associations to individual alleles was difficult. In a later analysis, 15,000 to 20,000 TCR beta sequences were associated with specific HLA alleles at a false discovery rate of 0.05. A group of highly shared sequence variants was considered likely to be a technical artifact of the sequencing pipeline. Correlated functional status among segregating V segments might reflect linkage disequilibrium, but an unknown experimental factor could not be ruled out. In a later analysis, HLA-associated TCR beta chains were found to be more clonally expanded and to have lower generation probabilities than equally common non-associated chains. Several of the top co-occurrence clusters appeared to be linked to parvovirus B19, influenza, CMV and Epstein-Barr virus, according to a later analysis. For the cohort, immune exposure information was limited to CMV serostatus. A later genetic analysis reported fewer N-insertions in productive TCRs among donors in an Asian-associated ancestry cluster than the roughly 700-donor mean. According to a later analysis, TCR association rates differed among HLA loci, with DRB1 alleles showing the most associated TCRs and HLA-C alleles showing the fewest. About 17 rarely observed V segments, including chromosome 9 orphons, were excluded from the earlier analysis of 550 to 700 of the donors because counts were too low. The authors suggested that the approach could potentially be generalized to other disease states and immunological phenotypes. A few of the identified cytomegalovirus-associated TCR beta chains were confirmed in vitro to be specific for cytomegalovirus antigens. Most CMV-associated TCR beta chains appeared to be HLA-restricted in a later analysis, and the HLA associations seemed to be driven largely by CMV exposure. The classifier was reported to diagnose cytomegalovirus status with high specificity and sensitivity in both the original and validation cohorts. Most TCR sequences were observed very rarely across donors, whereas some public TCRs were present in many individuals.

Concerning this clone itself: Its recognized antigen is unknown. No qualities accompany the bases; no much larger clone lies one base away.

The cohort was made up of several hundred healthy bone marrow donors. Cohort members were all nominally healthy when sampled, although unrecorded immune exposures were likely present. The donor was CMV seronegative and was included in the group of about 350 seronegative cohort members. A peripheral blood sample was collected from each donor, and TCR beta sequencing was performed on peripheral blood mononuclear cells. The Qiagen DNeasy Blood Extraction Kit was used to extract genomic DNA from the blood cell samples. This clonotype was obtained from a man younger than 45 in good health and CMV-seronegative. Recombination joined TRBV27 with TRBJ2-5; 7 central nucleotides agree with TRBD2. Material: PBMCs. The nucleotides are TGTGCCAGCAGTTCCCACCCCGACGAGCGGGACCAGCGGGAGACCCAGTACTTC. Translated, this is CASSSHPDERDQRETQYF.